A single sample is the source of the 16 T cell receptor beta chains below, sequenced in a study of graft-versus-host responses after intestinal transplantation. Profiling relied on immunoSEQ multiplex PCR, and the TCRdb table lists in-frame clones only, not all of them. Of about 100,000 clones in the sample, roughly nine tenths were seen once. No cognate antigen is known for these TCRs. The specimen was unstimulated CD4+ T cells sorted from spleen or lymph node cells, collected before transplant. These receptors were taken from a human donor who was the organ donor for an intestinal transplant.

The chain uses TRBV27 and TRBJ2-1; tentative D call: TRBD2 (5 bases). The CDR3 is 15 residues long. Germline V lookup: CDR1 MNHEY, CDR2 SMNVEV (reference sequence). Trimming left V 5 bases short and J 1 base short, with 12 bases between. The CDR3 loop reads CASSQGLGSYNEQFF. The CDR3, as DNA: TGTGCCAGCAGTCAAGGACTGGGGTCCTACAATGAGCAGTTCTTC.

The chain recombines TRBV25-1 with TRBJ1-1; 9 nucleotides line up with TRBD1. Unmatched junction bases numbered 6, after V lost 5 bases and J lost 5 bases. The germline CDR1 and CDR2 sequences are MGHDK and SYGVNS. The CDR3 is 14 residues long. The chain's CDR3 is CASSHRDRVTEAFF. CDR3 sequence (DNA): TGTGCCAGCAGTCACCGGGACAGGGTTACTGAAGCTTTCTTT.

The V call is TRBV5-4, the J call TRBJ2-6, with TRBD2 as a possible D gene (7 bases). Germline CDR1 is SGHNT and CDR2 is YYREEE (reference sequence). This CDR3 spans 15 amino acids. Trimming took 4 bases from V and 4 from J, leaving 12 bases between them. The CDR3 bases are TGTGCCAGCAGCGCGGGGGCGCTGGGGGCCAACGTCCTGACTTTC. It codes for CASSAGALGANVLTF.

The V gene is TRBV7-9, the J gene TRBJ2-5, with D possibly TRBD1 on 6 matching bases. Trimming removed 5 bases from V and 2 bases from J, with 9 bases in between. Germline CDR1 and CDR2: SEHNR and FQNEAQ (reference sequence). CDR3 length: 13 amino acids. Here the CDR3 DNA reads TGTGCCAGCAGCCGACAGGCTCAAGAGACCCAGTACTTC. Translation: CASSRQAQETQYF.

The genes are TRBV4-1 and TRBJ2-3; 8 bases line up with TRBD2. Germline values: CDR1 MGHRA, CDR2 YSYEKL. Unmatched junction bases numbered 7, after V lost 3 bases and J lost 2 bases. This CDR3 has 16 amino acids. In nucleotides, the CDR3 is TGCGCCAGCAGCCAGAGTTTAGCGGGGCACACAGATACGCAGTATTTT. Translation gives CASSQSLAGHTDTQYF.

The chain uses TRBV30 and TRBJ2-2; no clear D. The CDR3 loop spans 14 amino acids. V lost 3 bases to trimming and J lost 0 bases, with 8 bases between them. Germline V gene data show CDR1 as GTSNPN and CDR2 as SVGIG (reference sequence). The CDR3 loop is CAWRQFANTGELFF. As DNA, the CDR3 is TGTGCCTGGAGACAATTCGCGAACACCGGGGAGCTGTTTTTT.

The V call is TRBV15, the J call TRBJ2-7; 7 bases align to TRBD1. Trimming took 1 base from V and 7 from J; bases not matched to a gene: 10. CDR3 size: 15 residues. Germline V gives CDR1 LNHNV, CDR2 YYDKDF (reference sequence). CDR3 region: CATSRVRDRQEEQYF. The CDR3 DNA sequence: TGTGCCACCAGCAGAGTCCGGGACAGACAAGAGGAGCAGTACTTC.

CDR3 region: CASRYPGGGYTF. CDR3 coding DNA: TGTGCCAGCAGGTATCCAGGGGGTGGCTACACCTTC. The chain employs TRBV7-2 and TRBJ1-2, with 7 nucleotides matching TRBD1. The CDR3 runs 12 residues. From germline, CDR1 is SGHTA and CDR2 FQGNSA. Trimming cost V 6 bases and J 7 bases; bases outside gene matches: 5.

In DNA form, the CDR3 reads TGTGCCAGCAGCTCGGGCCGGGAACTTAATTCACCCCTCCACTTT. Protein: CASSSGRELNSPLHF. The chain uses TRBV5-8 and TRBJ1-6; D gene ambiguous. Germline V gene data show CDR1 as SGHTS and CDR2 as YDEGEE. This CDR3 contains 15 residues. The V end lost 3 bases, the J end lost 6 bases, and 13 bases lay between the germline ends.

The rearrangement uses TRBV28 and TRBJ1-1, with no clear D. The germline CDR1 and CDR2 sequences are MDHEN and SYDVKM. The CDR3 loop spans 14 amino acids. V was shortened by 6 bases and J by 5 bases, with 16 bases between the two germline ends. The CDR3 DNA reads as TGTGCCAGCAGCAGACTCCCCGTTTCGACTGAAGCTTTCTTT. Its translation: CASSRLPVSTEAFF.

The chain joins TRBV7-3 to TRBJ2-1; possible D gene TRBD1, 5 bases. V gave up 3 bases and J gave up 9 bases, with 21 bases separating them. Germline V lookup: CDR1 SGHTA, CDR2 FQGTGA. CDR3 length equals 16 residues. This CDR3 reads CASSFQGRLRSTEQFF. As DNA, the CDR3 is TGTGCCAGCAGCTTTCAGGGCAGGTTAAGGTCAACTGAGCAGTTCTTC.

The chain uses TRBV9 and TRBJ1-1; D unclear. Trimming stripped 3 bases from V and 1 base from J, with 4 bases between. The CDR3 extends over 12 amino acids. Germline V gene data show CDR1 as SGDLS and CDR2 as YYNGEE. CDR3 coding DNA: TGTGCCAGCAGCGGCAGGAACACTGAAGCTTTCTTT. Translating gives CASSGRNTEAFF.

The CDR3 loop is CASSSLAEQFF. The CDR3 DNA reads as TGTGCCAGCAGCTCACTAGCGGAGCAGTTCTTC. The chain uses TRBV7-2 and TRBJ2-1, with TRBD2 matching 7 bases. From germline, CDR1 is SGHTA and CDR2 FQGNSA. The CDR3 has 11 amino acids. V trimming: 4 bases; J trimming: 10 bases; junction bases outside the gene matches: 1.

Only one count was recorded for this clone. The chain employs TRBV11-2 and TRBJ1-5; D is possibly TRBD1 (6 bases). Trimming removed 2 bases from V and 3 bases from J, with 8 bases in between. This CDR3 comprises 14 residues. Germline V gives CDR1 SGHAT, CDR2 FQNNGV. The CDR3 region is CASSLQGFNQPQHF. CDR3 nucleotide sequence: TGTGCCAGCAGCTTACAGGGGTTCAATCAGCCCCAGCATTTT.

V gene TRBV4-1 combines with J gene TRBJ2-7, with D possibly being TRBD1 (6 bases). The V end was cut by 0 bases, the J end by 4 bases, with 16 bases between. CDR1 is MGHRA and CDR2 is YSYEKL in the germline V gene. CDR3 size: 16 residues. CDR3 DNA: TGCGCCAGCAGCCAAGATCCGTCTAGGGGGAATTACGAGCAGTACTTC. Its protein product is CASSQDPSRGNYEQYF.

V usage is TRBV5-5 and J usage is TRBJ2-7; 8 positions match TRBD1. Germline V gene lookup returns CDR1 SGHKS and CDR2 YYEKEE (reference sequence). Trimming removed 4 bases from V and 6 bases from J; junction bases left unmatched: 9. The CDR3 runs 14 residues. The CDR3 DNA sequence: TGTGCCAGCAGCACCGCAGGGGGCCCTTCCGAGCAGTACTTC. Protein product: CASSTAGGPSEQYF.